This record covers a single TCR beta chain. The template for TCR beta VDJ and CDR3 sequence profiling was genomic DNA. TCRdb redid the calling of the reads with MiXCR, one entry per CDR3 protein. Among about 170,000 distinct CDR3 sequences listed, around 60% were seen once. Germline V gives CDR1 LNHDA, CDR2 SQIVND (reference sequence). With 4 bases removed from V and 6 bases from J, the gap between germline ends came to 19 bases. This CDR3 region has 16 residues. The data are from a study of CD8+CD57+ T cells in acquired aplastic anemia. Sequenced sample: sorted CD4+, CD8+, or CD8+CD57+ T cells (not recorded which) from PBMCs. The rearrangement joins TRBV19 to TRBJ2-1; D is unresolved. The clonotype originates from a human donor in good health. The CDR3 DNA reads TGTGCCAGTAGTAGTGACTCTAGTTGGATTCCCAATGAGCAGTTCTTC. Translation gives CASSSDSSWIPNEQFF.